These T cell receptor beta chains were read from a single sample in a study of T cells after yellow fever vaccination. TCRdb re-called the 5' RACE reads through MiXCR, storing one row per CDR3 protein. The sample holds some 340,000 distinct CDR3 sequences, over 3.5% seen once. The source was PBMCs, collected 5 days after the yellow fever booster vaccination. Receptors originate from a man between 18 and 29 years old who received the YFV17D yellow fever vaccine. Each CDR3 is given without its conserved first and last residue. Fields, in order: J gene, V gene, CDR3 protein.

>TRBJ1-1|TRBV7-2
ASSLQRDTEAF
>TRBJ2-2|TRBV4-3
ASSPAGAIGELF
>TRBJ1-1|TRBV7-9
ASSLLGGTNTEAF
>TRBJ2-1|TRBV10-3
AISRTSGPNEQF
>TRBJ1-2|TRBV12-3/TRBV12-4
ASSQNPPGGYT
>TRBJ2-5|TRBV27
ASSSTLKSGETQY
>TRBJ2-1|TRBV9
ASSVAPGFPDNEQF
>TRBJ2-5|TRBV12-3/TRBV12-4
ASSHRGGGRRETQY
>TRBJ1-5|TRBV5-1
ASSFGSGGDQPQH
>TRBJ2-5|TRBV9
ASSASGGSETQY
>TRBJ2-2|TRBV3-1
ASSLTSVNTGELF
>TRBJ2-5|TRBV11-2
ASSRTIYQQGGEETQY
>TRBJ2-2|TRBV3-1
ASSPGQVGASTLFTGELF
>TRBJ2-1|TRBV20-1
SARSGPHDNEQF